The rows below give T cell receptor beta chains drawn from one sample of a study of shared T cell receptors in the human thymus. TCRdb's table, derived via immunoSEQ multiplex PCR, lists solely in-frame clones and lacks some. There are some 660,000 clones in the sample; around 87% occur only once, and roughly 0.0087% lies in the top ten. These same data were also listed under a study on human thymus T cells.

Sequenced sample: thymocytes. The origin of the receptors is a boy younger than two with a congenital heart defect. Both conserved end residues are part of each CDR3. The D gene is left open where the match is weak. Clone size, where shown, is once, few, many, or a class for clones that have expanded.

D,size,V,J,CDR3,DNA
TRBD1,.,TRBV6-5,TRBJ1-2,CASSQRQGTYHGYTF,TGTGCCAGCAGTCAGAGACAGGGGACTTATCATGGCTACACCTTC
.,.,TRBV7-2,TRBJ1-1,CASRREGAFF,TGTGCCAGCAGACGGGAAGGAGCTTTCTTT
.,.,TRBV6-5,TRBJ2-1,CASSSKQGNEQFF,TGTGCCAGCAGTTCCAAACAGGGCAATGAGCAGTTCTTC
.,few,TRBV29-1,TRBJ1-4,CSVAGGNEKLFF,TGCAGCGTAGCGGGGGGTAATGAAAAACTGTTTTTT
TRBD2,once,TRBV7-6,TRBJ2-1,CASSHRTPGGLNNEQFF,TGTGCCAGCAGCCACCGAACCCCGGGGGGGCTTAACAATGAGCAGTTCTTC
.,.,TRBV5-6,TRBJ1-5,CASSSIKGDFRNQPQHF,TGTGCCAGCAGCTCAATAAAAGGGGACTTTAGGAATCAGCCCCAGCATTTT
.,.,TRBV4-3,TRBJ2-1,CASSVKDGSLRDEQFF,TGCGCCAGCAGCGTTAAGGACGGTAGTTTGAGGGATGAGCAGTTCTTC
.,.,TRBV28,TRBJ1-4,CASSQGQPRTYPWEKLFF,TGTGCCAGCAGTCAAGGACAGCCGCGGACTTACCCATGGGAAAAACTGTTTTTT
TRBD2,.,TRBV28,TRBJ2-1,CASSFGRPYNEQFF,TGTGCCAGCAGTTTCGGGAGGCCCTACAATGAGCAGTTCTTC
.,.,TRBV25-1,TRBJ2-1,CASSDPRQNSYNEQFF,TGTGCCAGCAGTGACCCTCGACAGAACTCCTACAATGAGCAGTTCTTC
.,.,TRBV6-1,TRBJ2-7,CASSAREPYEQYF,TGTGCCAGCAGTGCCCGGGAACCCTACGAGCAGTACTTC
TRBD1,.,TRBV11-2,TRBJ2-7,CASSLTLGTGLGSVDEQYF,TGTGCCAGCAGCTTAACTCTCGGGACAGGGCTTGGCTCGGTGGACGAGCAGTACTTC
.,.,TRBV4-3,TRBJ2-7,CASSQDRTGCVFEQYF,TGCGCCAGCAGCCAGGACCGAACAGGGTGTGTGTTCGAGCAGTACTTC
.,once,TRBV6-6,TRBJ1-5,CASSLPERGLHQPQHF,TGTGCCAGCAGTCTCCCCGAGCGGGGATTGCATCAGCCCCAGCATTTT
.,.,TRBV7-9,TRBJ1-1,CASSVNRAADTEAFF,TGTGCCAGCAGCGTAAACAGGGCTGCGGACACTGAAGCTTTCTTT
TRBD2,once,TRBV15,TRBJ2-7,CATSSDLRDRERLAGYEQYF,TGTGCCACCAGCAGTGACCTCCGGGACAGAGAGAGACTAGCGGGGTACGAGCAGTACTTC
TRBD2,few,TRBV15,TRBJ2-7,CATSPGLAGVEQYF,TGTGCCACCAGCCCGGGACTAGCGGGAGTAGAGCAGTACTTC
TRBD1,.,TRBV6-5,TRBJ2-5,CASSTGQGETQYF,TGTGCCAGCAGTACGGGACAGGGAGAGACCCAGTACTTC
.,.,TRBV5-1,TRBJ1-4,CASSSPSQGVGNEKLFF,TGCGCCAGCAGCTCGCCGTCTCAAGGGGTAGGGAATGAAAAACTGTTTTTT
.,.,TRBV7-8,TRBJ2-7,CASSLVRDLVYEQYF,TGTGCCAGCAGCTTAGTACGAGATCTGGTCTACGAGCAGTACTTC
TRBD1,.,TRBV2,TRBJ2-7,CASSTFGTGGASYEQYF,TGTGCCAGCAGTACGTTTGGGACAGGGGGCGCTTCCTACGAGCAGTACTTC
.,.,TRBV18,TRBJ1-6,CASSQTGFNSPLHF,TGTGCCAGCTCACAAACAGGTTTTAATTCACCCCTCCACTTT
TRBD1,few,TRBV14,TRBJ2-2,CASSQNRGLELFF,TGTGCCAGCAGCCAAAACAGGGGTTTGGAGCTGTTTTTT
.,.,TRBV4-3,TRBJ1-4,CASSQEGASREKLFF,TGCGCCAGCAGCCAAGAAGGGGCTTCTAGAGAAAAACTGTTTTTT
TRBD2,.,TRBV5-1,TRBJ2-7,CASSPPGGEQYF,TGCGCCAGCAGCCCCCCGGGAGGAGAGCAGTACTTC
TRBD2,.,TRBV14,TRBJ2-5,CASSQKREGYETQYF,TGTGCCAGCAGCCAGAAGAGGGAGGGGTACGAGACCCAGTACTTC
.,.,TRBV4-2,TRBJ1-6,CASSQDTGKLWSYNSPLHF,TGTGCCAGCAGCCAAGATACAGGCAAGTTGTGGTCCTATAATTCACCCCTCCACTTT
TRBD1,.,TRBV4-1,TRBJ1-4,CASSQPHPGTGEGEKLFF,TGCGCCAGCAGCCAACCCCACCCTGGGACAGGGGAAGGTGAAAAACTGTTTTTT
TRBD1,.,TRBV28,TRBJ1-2,CASSLTGGYGYTF,TGTGCCAGCAGTTTGACAGGGGGCTATGGCTACACCTTC
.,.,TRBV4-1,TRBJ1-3,CASSQVQGISGNTIYF,TGCGCCAGCAGCCAAGTTCAGGGGATCTCTGGAAACACCATATATTTT
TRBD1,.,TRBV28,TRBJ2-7,CASSLGTGGMGEQYF,TGTGCCAGCAGTTTAGGCACAGGGGGCATGGGGGAGCAGTACTTC
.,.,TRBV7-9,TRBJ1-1,CASSLVLTGLPLNTEAFF,TGTGCCAGCAGCTTAGTTCTTACAGGGCTACCTCTGAACACTGAAGCTTTCTTT
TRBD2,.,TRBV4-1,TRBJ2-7,CASSQGGLAGEKPYEQYF,TGCGCCAGCAGCCAAGGTGGACTAGCGGGAGAGAAGCCCTACGAGCAGTACTTC
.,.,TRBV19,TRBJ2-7,CASSIDARGYEQYF,TGTGCCAGTAGTATAGATGCAAGGGGCTACGAGCAGTACTTC